Shown below are 25 T cell receptor beta chains from a single sample sequenced in a study of blood T cell repertoires in COVID-19. Using immunoSEQ multiplex PCR, the repertoire was profiled, and TCRdb retains in-frame clones only, with some absent. This sample has under 300,000 clones; around 80% occur once, and the top ten carry over 3%. The specimen was peripheral blood. The receptor set was obtained from a middle-aged woman with active or convalescent COVID-19.

This rearrangement joins TRBV5-1 to TRBJ1-2; maybe TRBD1 (6 bases). From germline, CDR1 is SGHRS and CDR2 YFSETQ. CDR3 size: 15 residues. Trimming left V 7 bases short and J 6 bases short, with 22 bases between. In nucleotides, the CDR3 is TGCGCCAGCGGCTCTTCAACAGGGATGAGGGATGGCTACACCTTC. Protein product: CASGSSTGMRDGYTF.

The V call is TRBV5-1, the J call TRBJ2-3, with TRBD1 matching 8 bases. This CDR3 is built from 16 residues. The trim removed 4 bases at V and 4 bases at J, leaving 11 bases unmatched. Germline V lookup: CDR1 SGHRS, CDR2 YFSETQ. This chain's CDR3 is CASSTRTGSVPDTQYF. The CDR3 bases are TGCGCCAGCAGCACCAGGACAGGGAGCGTCCCAGATACGCAGTATTTT.

This clone was counted a single time. The chain is built from TRBV18 and TRBJ1-4, with D perhaps TRBD1 (5 bases). The CDR3 totals 17 residues. V gave up 0 bases and J gave up 1 base, with 12 bases separating them. Germline CDR1 is KGHSH and CDR2 is LQKENI. The CDR3 sequence: CASSPPRGSGTNEKLFF. Written as DNA, the CDR3 is TGTGCCAGCTCACCACCTCGGGGGAGTGGAACTAATGAAAAACTGTTTTTT.

The rearrangement joins TRBV4-1 to TRBJ1-1; 9 bases align to TRBD1. CDR3 size: 16 residues. Germline assignment: CDR1 MGHRA and CDR2 YSYEKL. Trimming cost V 4 bases and J 3 bases; bases outside gene matches: 9. In DNA form, the CDR3 reads TGCGCCAGCAGCCCCTCCGGGACAGGGCCCCACACTGAAGCTTTCTTT. This translates into CASSPSGTGPHTEAFF.

This clone was seen only once. The chain links TRBV15 to TRBJ2-5, with a possible D match to TRBD2 (5 bases). Germline V gene lookup returns CDR1 LNHNV and CDR2 YYDKDF (reference sequence). The CDR3 consists of 14 residues. V lost 2 bases to trimming and J lost 1 base, with 8 bases between them. This chain's CDR3 is CATSRNSGQETQYF. The CDR3 bases are TGTGCCACCAGCAGAAACAGCGGCCAAGAGACCCAGTACTTC.

This chain links TRBV9 with TRBJ2-4, with D hard to call. V shed 2 bases and J shed 2 bases, with 11 bases lying between them. The CDR3 runs to 15 residues. Germline CDR1 reads SGDLS; CDR2 reads YYNGEE. The CDR3 nucleotides are TGTGCCAGCAGCGTCGAGGCCATCCCCAAAAACATTCAGTACTTC. It codes for CASSVEAIPKNIQYF. The full variable domain, with the rest looked up from reference TRBV9 and TRBJ2-4, is DSGVTQTPKHLITATGQRVTLRCSPRSGDLSVYWYQQSLDQGLQFLIQYYNGEERAKGNILERFSAQQFPDLHSELNLSSLELGDSALYFCASSVEAIPKNIQYFGAGTRLSVL.

This clone showed up just a few times. The chain joins TRBV5-4 to TRBJ1-6; D is unclear. Germline-derived CDR1 and CDR2 are SGHNT and YYREEE (reference sequence). With 0 bases removed from V and 6 bases from J, the gap between germline ends came to 13 bases. The CDR3 covers 16 residues. The CDR3 is CASSLEGNRGNSPLHF. The CDR3 region has the DNA TGTGCCAGCAGCTTGGAAGGGAATCGGGGTAATTCACCCCTCCACTTT.

This clone was counted only a few times. The chain joins TRBV30 to TRBJ1-2; TRBD1 might be the D (6 bases). CDR1 and CDR2 from the germline V gene are GTSNPN and SVGIG (reference sequence). V lost 3 bases and J 0 bases, leaving 14 bases between the germline ends. CDR3 length: 15 residues. CDR3 nucleotides: TGTGCCTGGAGGAGGAGACAGGAATCTAACTATGGCTACACCTTC. Its translation is CAWRRRQESNYGYTF.

This rearrangement joins TRBV6-5 to TRBJ2-2, with D maybe TRBD1 (5 bases). Germline lookup yields CDR1 MNHEY and CDR2 SVGAGI. Trimming left V 7 bases short and J 8 bases short, with 11 bases between. The CDR3 runs 12 residues. This CDR3 reads CASNIRDGELFF. CDR3 nucleotides: TGTGCCAGCAATATCAGGGATGGGGAGCTGTTTTTT.

This clone was observed a few times. The rearrangement links TRBV6-1 to TRBJ2-3; D is undetermined. Per germline, CDR1 MNHNS and CDR2 SASEGT. Trimming took off 0 bases at V and 10 bases at J, with 11 bases between the two ends. The CDR3 contains 13 residues. The CDR3 DNA reads TGTGCCAGCAGTGAAGCGTCCCTACGGGCGCAGTATTTT. It codes for CASSEASLRAQYF.

The gene calls are TRBV3-1 (or the pseudogene TRBV3-2) and TRBJ1-5; no firm D call. Trimming pared 0 bases from V and 7 bases from J, leaving 7 bases between. The CDR3 contains 13 residues. Germline V gene sequence: CDR1 LGHDT, CDR2 YNNKEL (reference sequence). This CDR3 is CASSQDLQQPQHF. The DNA of the CDR3 is TGTGCCAGCAGCCAAGATCTTCAGCAGCCCCAGCATTTT.

Regarding this clone: At the DNA level, this CDR3 is encoded by other sequences in the same sample as well. The genes are TRBV5-1 and TRBJ2-3; tentative D call: TRBD2 (6 bases). V lost 2 bases and J 1 base, leaving 11 bases between the germline ends. This CDR3 contains 15 residues. CDR1 is SGHRS, CDR2 YFSETQ, per germline. The CDR3 coding sequence is TGCGCCAGCAGCTTATCTCGCGGGGGCACAGATACGCAGTATTTT. This sequence encodes CASSLSRGGTDTQYF.

This clone turned up a few times. The chain is built from TRBV7-9 and TRBJ2-3; 12 bases are shared with TRBD1. Germline CDR1 reads SEHNR; CDR2 reads FQNEAQ (reference sequence). CDR3 length: 18 amino acids. Trimming took 5 bases from V and 2 from J; bases not matched to a gene: 11. As DNA, the CDR3 is TGTGCCAGCAGCCTCACCCCGGGACAGGGGGCCTTCACAGATACGCAGTATTTT. It translates to CASSLTPGQGAFTDTQYF.

The rearrangement links TRBV30 to TRBJ1-6, with TRBD1 matching 7 bases. The germline gives CDR1 GTSNPN, CDR2 SVGIG (reference sequence). V lost 1 base to trimming and J lost 5 bases; unmatched junction nucleotides: 2. The CDR3 runs to 14 residues. Here the CDR3 reads CAWSGDRDNSPLHF. CDR3 sequence (DNA): TGTGCCTGGAGTGGGGACAGAGATAATTCACCCCTCCACTTT.

V usage is TRBV5-1 and J usage is TRBJ1-5; weak D call: TRBD1 (5 bases). Trimming removed 4 bases at V and 6 bases at J, with 17 bases between. The CDR3 consists of 15 residues. In germline, CDR1 is SGHRS, CDR2 YFSETQ. The CDR3 nucleotides read TGCGCCAGCAGCGTAGACGGCAGGGTGGCTCAGCCCCAGCATTTT. Its translation: CASSVDGRVAQPQHF.

This clone was observed many times. V gene TRBV30 combines with J gene TRBJ2-2, with D maybe TRBD1 (5 bases). The CDR3 consists of 13 residues. Trimming cost V 3 bases and J 4 bases, with 9 bases left between them. Germline assignment: CDR1 GTSNPN and CDR2 SVGIG (reference sequence). DNA for the CDR3: TGTGCCTGGAGCCAGGGCTTCACCGGGGAGCTGTTTTTT. This encodes CAWSQGFTGELFF.

This clone came up a few times. The identical CDR3 is also encoded by other nucleotide sequences in the sample. The chain couples TRBV6-5 to TRBJ1-2; D not certain. This CDR3 is 14 amino acids long. V was pared by 0 bases and J by 2 bases, with 7 bases between. CDR1 MNHEY and CDR2 SVGAGI come from the germline V gene. The CDR3 region is CASSYSRGNYGYTF. The CDR3 DNA sequence: TGTGCCAGCAGTTACTCCCGGGGAAACTATGGCTACACCTTC.

DNA for the CDR3: TGTGCCAGTTCGTGGGGGAGGGATCAGCCCCAGCATTTT. The encoded protein is CASSWGRDQPQHF. This chain joins TRBV6-5 and TRBJ1-5, with D possibly TRBD1 on 5 matching bases. The CDR3 length is 13 residues. Trimming stripped 9 bases from V and 5 bases from J, with 14 bases between. Germline values: CDR1 MNHEY, CDR2 SVGAGI.

This rearrangement joins TRBV19 to TRBJ2-5; 10 bases align to TRBD2. The CDR3 runs 16 residues. In germline, CDR1 is LNHDA, CDR2 SQIVND (reference sequence). With V trimmed by 0 bases and J by 7 bases, 8 bases remained unmatched. The CDR3 spells CASSIEGLAVWGTQYF. The DNA of the CDR3 is TGTGCCAGTAGTATAGAAGGACTAGCGGTGTGGGGGACCCAGTACTTC.

The chain links TRBV18 to TRBJ1-1; TRBD1 matches 8 bases. CDR1 and CDR2 (germline): KGHSH, LQKENI. V lost 3 bases to trimming and J lost 1 base; unmatched junction nucleotides: 1. There are 14 residues in the CDR3. The CDR3 sequence is CASSPGQANTEAFF. CDR3 coding DNA: TGTGCCAGCTCACCGGGACAGGCGAACACTGAAGCTTTCTTT.

The chain carries TRBV5-4 and TRBJ2-3, with a weak D call TRBD2 (6 bases). Trimming left V 2 bases short and J 3 bases short, with 13 bases between. The CDR3 covers 15 residues. CDR1 is SGHNT and CDR2 is YYREEE in the germline V gene (reference sequence). This CDR3 is CASSFGGGKTDTQYF. The CDR3 nucleotides read TGTGCCAGCAGCTTTGGGGGAGGAAAGACAGATACGCAGTATTTT.

The J gene is TRBJ2-5, the V gene TRBV5-1, with 7 bases lining up with TRBD1. V lost 3 bases to trimming and J lost 3 bases; unmatched junction nucleotides: 8. CDR3 length: 15 residues. Germline CDR1 is SGHRS and CDR2 is YFSETQ. The CDR3 sequence is CASSSVGTAEETQYF. CDR3 in DNA: TGCGCCAGCAGCTCAGTCGGGACAGCCGAAGAGACCCAGTACTTC.

The chain is built from TRBV4-2 and TRBJ2-1; TRBD2 agrees at 13 bases. This CDR3 has 15 amino acids. V was pared by 7 bases and J by 6 bases, with 6 bases of the junction left unmatched. Germline V gene data show CDR1 as LGHNA and CDR2 as YNFKEQ. The CDR3 sequence: CASTWTSGGTNEQFF. For the CDR3, the DNA is TGTGCCAGCACCTGGACTAGCGGGGGTACCAATGAGCAGTTCTTC.

This chain links TRBV7-9 with TRBJ2-3; the D is unclear. The V gene's germline CDR1 is SEHNR and CDR2 FQNEAQ (reference sequence). CDR3 length: 11 amino acids. The germline V and J ends were trimmed by 5 bases and 11 bases, with 11 bases remaining between them. This chain's CDR3 is CASSRKAEQYF. DNA of the CDR3: TGTGCCAGCAGCCGAAAGGCGGAGCAGTATTTT. The full variable domain, rest sourced from reference TRBV7-9 and TRBJ2-3, is DTGVSQNPRHKITKRGQNVTFRCDPISEHNRLYWYRQTLGQGPEFLTYFQNEAQLEKSRLLSDRFSAERPKGSFSTLEIQRTEQGDSAMYLCASSRKAEQYFGPGTRLTVL.

The V gene is TRBV27, the J gene TRBJ2-1; 15 positions match TRBD2. Germline CDR1 and CDR2: MNHEY and SMNVEV (reference sequence). CDR3 length equals 17 residues. J was trimmed by 6 bases and V by 2 bases; bases with no gene match: 5. The CDR3 spells CASSLGTSGGFFNEQFF. CDR3 bases: TGTGCCAGCAGTTTAGGGACTAGCGGGGGGTTTTTCAATGAGCAGTTCTTC.